The source of this TCR beta chain is a study of blood T cell repertoires in COVID-19. Looked up from germline, CDR1 is MNHEY and CDR2 is SMNVEV (reference sequence). This CDR3 contains 15 residues. Trimming shortened V by 6 bases and J by 3 bases, and 15 bases separated the two germline ends. Generated by immunoSEQ multiplex PCR, the TCRdb table keeps only in-frame clones and is missing some. In the table there are fewer than 70,000 clones, roughly 80% of which are singletons. This clone appeared a single time. This sequence was found in a man in his fifties with active COVID-19. Sequencing was carried out using peripheral blood. This chain uses TRBV27 with TRBJ2-1, with TRBD1 as a possible D gene (6 bases). CDR3 sequence (DNA): TGTGCCAGCAGCCGCGACAGGTCTCTCTACAATGAGCAGTTCTTC. Protein: CASSRDRSLYNEQFF.